This record looks at one T cell receptor beta chain sequence and its context. The J segment lost 9 bases and the V segment lost 8 bases, leaving 15 bases of the junction unmatched. CDR3 size: 14 residues. Germline V gene data show CDR1 as SNHLY and CDR2 as FYNNEI. Per the original methods: Reference gene primer amplification gave nucleated cell count estimates. Sequencing was performed with immunoSEQ multiplex PCR; in TCRdb, only in-frame clones are kept and a portion is missing. The V and J calls and clone size come from that table; D and trimming were worked out from the DNA. The sample includes about 170,000 clones, under 90% of them seen just once. This record comes from a study of blood T cell repertoires in COVID-19. Study-level information: Samples of COVID-19 (acute and convalescent) were obtained from the United States, Italy and Spain. T cells, B-cell-depleted T cells, or PBMCs provided the cDNA or gDNA that served as material.

The chain has TRBV2 and TRBJ2-5; 7 positions agree with TRBD1. This clonotype was sampled from a woman of 80 years or more with acute or convalescent COVID-19. The sample taken for sequencing was peripheral blood. CDR3 sequence (DNA): TGTGCCAGCGGGGATCCGGGACAGTATACGGCCCAGTACTTC. It yields the protein CASGDPGQYTAQYF.